This is a list of T cell receptor beta chains from one sample in a study of identical twins. TCRdb re-called the 5' RACE reads with MiXCR, one entry per CDR3 protein. This table holds about 890,000 distinct CDR3 sequences, 12% found once. These data were also filed under a second study, of yellow fever vaccine responses in identical twins.

Sequencing input: PBMCs. The source is a woman aged 18-29 years in good health. Each CDR3 is given with its conserved first and last residue. D genes are given only for firm matches. Rows may omit the clone size; those that give it use once, few, many or a size class.

j_call clone_size v_call cdr3_length d_call cdr3_aa cdr3_nt
TRBJ2-3 many TRBV20-1 13 TRBD2 CSARRLATDTQYF TGCAGTGCTAGGAGACTAGCAACAGATACGCAGTATTTT
TRBJ1-2 few TRBV5-1 12 . CASSLTTEGYTF TGCGCCAGCAGCTTAACAACGGAGGGCTACACCTTC
TRBJ2-3 few TRBV20-1 11 . CSARLTDTQYF TGCAGTGCTAGGCTCACAGATACGCAGTATTTT
TRBJ2-1 few TRBV7-3 15 TRBD1 CASNLAGQASDEQFF TGTGCCAGCAACCTTGCGGGACAGGCCTCGGATGAGCAGTTCTTC
TRBJ2-6 many TRBV11-2 17 . CASSLAINKAGANVLTF TGTGCCAGCAGCCTGGCTATCAACAAGGCTGGGGCCAACGTCCTGACTTTC
TRBJ2-7 few TRBV10-3 12 . CATRVGTYEQYF TGTGCCACCCGGGTGGGAACCTACGAGCAGTACTTC
TRBJ2-7 . TRBV6-1 16 . CATMTGGGGGQYEQYF TGTGCCACGATGACAGGAGGGGGCGGGGGCCAATACGAGCAGTACTTC
TRBJ2-1 few TRBV28 15 . CASSSTGPAYNEQFF TGTGCCAGCAGTTCCACAGGCCCAGCCTACAATGAGCAGTTCTTC
TRBJ2-1 many TRBV2 13 . CASSEGGGNEQFF TGTGCCAGCAGTGAGGGGGGCGGCAATGAGCAGTTCTTC
TRBJ2-3 many TRBV9 16 TRBD2 CASSVGLAENTDTQYF TGTGCCAGCAGCGTGGGACTAGCGGAGAACACAGATACGCAGTATTTT
TRBJ2-7 . TRBV11-2 13 . CASSLEVPYEQYF TGTGCCAGCAGCCTTGAGGTACCCTACGAGCAGTACTTC
TRBJ1-5 many TRBV15 17 . CATSPTGGASKTQPQHF TGTGCCACCAGTCCCACGGGGGGAGCCAGCAAGACTCAGCCCCAGCATTTT
TRBJ1-1 . TRBV3-1 14 TRBD1 CASHNRGLDTEAFF TGTGCCAGCCACAACAGGGGGCTGGACACTGAAGCTTTCTTT
TRBJ2-1 many TRBV27 17 TRBD2 CAGGLAGLLSSYNEQFF TGTGCCGGGGGACTAGCGGGCCTCCTGAGCTCCTACAATGAGCAGTTCTTC
TRBJ2-1 many TRBV15 13 . CATQLSSYNEQFF TGTGCCACTCAGCTTAGCTCCTACAATGAGCAGTTCTTC
TRBJ1-5 many TRBV7-9 12 . CATGGKGQPQHF TGTGCCACTGGGGGAAAAGGTCAGCCCCAGCATTTT
TRBJ2-1 many TRBV11-1 17 TRBD2 CASSHNWGGTQPNEQFF TGTGCCAGCAGCCATAACTGGGGGGGTACGCAACCCAATGAGCAGTTCTTC
TRBJ2-3 many TRBV9 16 TRBD2 CASSTRTSGSLYTQYF TGTGCCAGCAGCACCCGGACTAGCGGGAGTCTATATACGCAGTATTTT
TRBJ2-6 . TRBV28 18 TRBD1 CASINSRGRDSGANVLTF TGTGCCAGCATCAATTCCAGGGGGCGCGACTCTGGGGCCAACGTCCTGACTTTC
TRBJ2-1 . TRBV19 15 . CASTQKMGGSSRTFF TGTGCCAGTACTCAAAAAATGGGGGGATCATCCCGCACGTTCTTC
TRBJ2-3 many TRBV12-3/TRBV12-4 15 . CASSLAGGRSDTQYF TGTGCCAGCAGTTTAGCGGGGGGCCGTTCAGATACGCAGTATTTT
TRBJ1-5 . TRBV11-1 16 TRBD1 CASSQGGQGAGQPQHF TGTGCCAGCAGCCAAGGGGGACAGGGGGCTGGTCAGCCCCAGCATTTT
TRBJ2-3 many TRBV5-1 16 TRBD2 CASSYTGTSRADTQYF TGCGCCAGCAGCTATACCGGGACTAGCAGGGCAGATACGCAGTATTTT
TRBJ1-3 many TRBV12-3/TRBV12-4 13 . CASSQRAGNTIYF TGTGCCAGCAGTCAGCGGGCTGGAAACACCATATATTTT
TRBJ2-1 few TRBV11-1 21 TRBD2 CASSLGSTGTSGRSSYNEQFF TGTGCCAGCAGCTTAGGATCGACCGGGACTAGCGGGAGGAGCTCCTACAATGAGCAGTTCTTC
TRBJ2-1 . TRBV12-3/TRBV12-4 15 TRBD1 CASSTGGKSYNEQFF TGTGCCAGCAGTACAGGGGGCAAAAGTTACAATGAGCAGTTCTTC
TRBJ1-2 few TRBV10-1 14 TRBD1 CASSGGQDPYGYTF TGCGCCAGCAGTGGGGGACAGGATCCCTATGGCTACACCTTC
TRBJ1-1 few TRBV20-1 15 . CSAGARLNTDTEAFF TGCAGTGCCGGGGCCCGACTCAACACTGACACTGAAGCTTTCTTT
TRBJ2-5 few TRBV12-3/TRBV12-4 13 . CASSELGPETQYF TGTGCCAGCAGTGAACTCGGACCGGAGACCCAGTACTTC
TRBJ1-6 few TRBV12-3/TRBV12-4 13 . CASSLMGYSPLHF TGTGCCAGCAGTTTAATGGGGTATTCACCCCTCCACTTT
TRBJ2-5 many TRBV10-3 13 TRBD2 CARTSQSEETQYF TGTGCCAGGACTAGCCAAAGCGAAGAGACCCAGTACTTC
TRBJ2-7 . TRBV20-1 17 TRBD2 CSARDGSSGGWEYEQYF TGCAGTGCTAGAGATGGGTCGAGCGGGGGGTGGGAATACGAGCAGTACTTC
TRBJ1-1 . TRBV5-6 15 TRBD1 CASSGVQGVNTEAFF TGTGCCAGCAGCGGGGTACAGGGGGTAAACACTGAAGCTTTCTTT
TRBJ2-7 . TRBV10-2 14 TRBD2 CASRTSGSFYEQYF TGCGCCAGCCGTACTAGCGGGAGTTTCTACGAGCAGTACTTC
TRBJ1-1 few TRBV29-1 11 . CSVSRTVEAFF TGCAGCGTTTCCCGGACAGTTGAAGCTTTCTTT
TRBJ2-5 . TRBV20-1 16 . CSARDLPGTEQETQYF TGCAGTGCTAGAGATCTTCCAGGGACGGAACAAGAGACCCAGTACTTC
TRBJ2-3 many TRBV29-1 10 . CSVGEDTQYF TGCAGCGTTGGAGAAGATACGCAGTATTTT
TRBJ2-1 many TRBV5-1 16 . CASSADRARSYNEQFF TGCGCCAGCAGCGCGGACAGAGCTCGCTCCTACAATGAGCAGTTCTTC
TRBJ2-5 . TRBV7-3 15 TRBD1 CATGTGQGKGETQYF TGTGCCACCGGAACCGGACAGGGCAAAGGAGAGACCCAGTACTTC
TRBJ2-1 many TRBV7-9 15 . CASSFPGLTHGEQFF TGTGCCAGCAGCTTCCCGGGACTGACTCACGGTGAGCAGTTCTTC
TRBJ1-4 . TRBV5-5 15 . CASSLSTTTNEKLFF TGTGCCAGCAGCTTGTCGACGACTACGAATGAAAAACTGTTTTTT
TRBJ1-1 . TRBV20-1 12 . CSAMGVNTEAFF TGCAGTGCTATGGGGGTGAACACTGAAGCTTTCTTT
TRBJ1-5 few TRBV24-1 14 . CATSREGRNQPQHF TGTGCCACCAGTCGCGAGGGGCGCAATCAGCCCCAGCATTTT
TRBJ2-2 . TRBV11-2 15 TRBD1 CASSPNRGRIGELFF TGTGCCAGCAGCCCTAACAGGGGGCGCATCGGGGAGCTGTTTTTT
TRBJ2-2 few TRBV4-1 18 . CASSHYEGAPTNTGELFF TGCGCCAGCAGTCACTACGAGGGAGCCCCGACGAACACCGGGGAGCTGTTTTTT